The text below deals with one T cell receptor beta chain. Its specificity is unknown. This sample is part of a study of blood T cells in healthy people across ages. Study-level points and caveats: A strong correlation between TCR beta diversity and naive T cell percentage was seen. More naive CD4+ cells and higher diversity marked long-lived donors relative to aged donors. Older individuals had lower TCR beta diversity per million T cells (the decline was roughly linear). It was held that the diversity estimates obtained from one million T cells were underestimates.

The second PCR ran about 6 to 12 cycles with a sample-barcoded 5' primer and J-beta primers. TCRdb redid the calling of the 5' RACE reads with MiXCR, one entry per CDR3 protein. The sample yields approximately 850,000 distinct CDR3 sequences, 58% seen once. The clonotype originates from a young man in good health. The source material was blood.

The CDR3 here is CSVQPGETQYF. In DNA, the CDR3 is TGCAGTGTTCAGCCAGGAGAGACCCAGTACTTC. J is TRBJ2-7 and V is TRBV20-1; D not certain. The J call is doubtful: the DNA matches TRBJ2-5 better. From germline, CDR1 is DFQATT and CDR2 SNEGSKA (reference sequence). The CDR3 runs 11 residues.